What follows is one TCR beta chain and its context. TCRdb's table, derived via immunoSEQ multiplex PCR, lists solely in-frame clones and lacks some. The data contain some 100,000 clones, about 90% of them singletons. The CDR3 is 13 residues long. The V and J ends lost 6 bases and 7 bases, in that order; junction bases with no gene match: 6. The entry originates in a study of T cell responses to AZD1222 COVID-19 vaccine. The sample here was peripheral blood, taken on day 0 of AZD1222 vaccination. This chain links TRBV12-3 or TRBV12-4 with TRBJ2-1, with 7 bases that match TRBD1. The receptor's source is an adult in good health. CDR3 residues: CASRIQGRNEQFF. As DNA, the CDR3 is TGTGCCAGCAGGATACAGGGGCGGAATGAGCAGTTCTTC.